The T cell receptor beta chain described here comes from a study of T cell responses to AZD1222 COVID-19 vaccine. TCRdb's table, derived via immunoSEQ multiplex PCR, lists solely in-frame clones and lacks some. The sample lists roughly 170,000 clones, roughly 88% occurring once. This clone was observed a single time. CDR3 length: 14 residues. V was cut by 3 bases and J by 13 bases, with 21 bases left in between. The germline V gene has CDR1 MNHEY and CDR2 SVGAGI. This sequence originates from an adult in good health. Sequencing was performed on peripheral blood, taken on day 0 of AZD1222 vaccination. The chain employs TRBV6-5 and TRBJ1-2; D remains unclear. The CDR3 region has the DNA TGTGCCAGCAGTTATTTCGGCGGGCAGTATGCCTCCACCTTC. Translating it yields CASSYFGGQYASTF.